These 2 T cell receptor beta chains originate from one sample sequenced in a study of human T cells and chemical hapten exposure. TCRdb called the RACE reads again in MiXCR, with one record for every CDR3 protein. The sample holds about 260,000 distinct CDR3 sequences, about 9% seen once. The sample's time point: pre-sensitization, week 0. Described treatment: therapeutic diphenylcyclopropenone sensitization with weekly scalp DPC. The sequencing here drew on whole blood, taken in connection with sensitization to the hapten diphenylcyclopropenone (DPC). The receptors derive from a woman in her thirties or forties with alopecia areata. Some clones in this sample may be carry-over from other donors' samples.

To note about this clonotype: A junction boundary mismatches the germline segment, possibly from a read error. The CDR3 loop reads CSAPPGAGEKIHYF. The CDR3 bases are TGCAGTGCTCCCCCGGGAGCGGGAGAAAAGATTCACTACTTC. The chain uses TRBV20-1 and TRBJ2-4; 8 bases map to TRBD2. Germline V gene data show CDR1 as DFQATT and CDR2 as SNEGSKA (reference sequence). The CDR3 consists of 14 residues.

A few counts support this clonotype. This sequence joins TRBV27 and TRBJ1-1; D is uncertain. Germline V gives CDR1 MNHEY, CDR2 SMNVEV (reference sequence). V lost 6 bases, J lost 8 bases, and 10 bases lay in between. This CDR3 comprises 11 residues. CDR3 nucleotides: TGTGCCAGCAGCCTAGCCGGGGAAGCTTTCTTT. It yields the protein CASSLAGEAFF.